This TCR beta chain derives from a study of cytomegalovirus exposure and HLA in healthy donors. Germline CDR1 is SGHTA and CDR2 is FQGNSA. The CDR3 runs to 16 residues. The trim removed 4 bases at V and 2 bases at J, leaving 7 bases unmatched. PCR was performed using 60 Vbeta and 13 Jbeta primers. Measured with immunoSEQ multiplex PCR; TCRdb has only the in-frame clones, and not every one. The sample holds approximately 130,000 clones, less than 85% seen once. V and J are TRBV7-2 and TRBJ2-3; 9 bases agree with TRBD2. This clonotype originated in a man in his forties or fifties in good health and CMV-seronegative. The sample taken for sequencing was PBMCs. In nucleotides, the CDR3 is TGTGCCAGCAGCTCGGTGGGCGGGAGGGCCACAGATACGCAGTATTTT. It is translated as CASSSVGGRATDTQYF.